The TCR beta chain described here comes from a study of T cells in Graves' hyperthyroidism and ophthalmopathy. Study-level points and caveats: Most clonotypes expanded in thyroid above 0.001 were likewise present in blood. From stable hyperthyroidism, ophthalmopathy was set apart by a 13 V-J model.

The source material, RNA transcripts, was used to amplify TCR beta CDR3 regions. When the TCR CDR3 underwent first-round RT-PCR, the HTBI primer set was used. TCRdb analysed the multiplex PCR reads with MiXCR anew, one entry per CDR3 protein. The sample carries around 600,000 distinct CDR3 sequences, more than 15% recorded once. In this sample, this clonotype turned up a few times. Its antigen is undetermined. A patient was excluded if there was uncontrolled infection, other autoimmune disease, pregnancy or lactation. The sample taken for sequencing was blood. The receptor was derived from a woman younger than 45 with Graves' hyperthyroidism.

CDR3 sequence reads: CSARDPQVFYNSPLHF. DNA for the CDR3: TGCAGTGCTAGAGATCCCCAGGTCTTCTATAATTCACCCCTCCACTTT. The chain is built from TRBV20-1 and TRBJ1-6; no clear D. V gave up 0 bases and J gave up 3 bases, with 12 bases separating them. The CDR3 contains 16 residues. Germline CDR1 and CDR2: DFQATT and SNEGSKA (reference sequence).